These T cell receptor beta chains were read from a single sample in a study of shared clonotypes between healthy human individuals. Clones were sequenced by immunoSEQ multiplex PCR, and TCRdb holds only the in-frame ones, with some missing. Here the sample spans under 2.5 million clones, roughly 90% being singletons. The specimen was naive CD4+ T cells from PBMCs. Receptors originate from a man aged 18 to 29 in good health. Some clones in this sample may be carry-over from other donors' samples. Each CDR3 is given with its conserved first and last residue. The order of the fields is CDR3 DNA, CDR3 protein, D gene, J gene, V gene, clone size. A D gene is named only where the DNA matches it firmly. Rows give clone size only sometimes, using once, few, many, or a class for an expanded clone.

cdr3_nt: TGTGCCAGCAGCTCGGGACTAGATAAGAACACCGGGGAGCTGTTTTTT
cdr3_aa: CASSSGLDKNTGELFF
d_call: TRBD2
j_call: TRBJ2-2
v_call: TRBV7-2
clone_size: -

cdr3_nt: TGTGCCAGCAGCAAAACACGGGGGCAGGGAAGGGAGACCCAGTACTTC
cdr3_aa: CASSKTRGQGRETQYF
d_call: -
j_call: TRBJ2-5
v_call: TRBV21-1
clone_size: -

cdr3_nt: TGTGCCAGCAGTCCGCGGACCAGAGGGGACACTGAAGCTTTCTTT
cdr3_aa: CASSPRTRGDTEAFF
d_call: -
j_call: TRBJ1-1
v_call: TRBV27
clone_size: -

cdr3_nt: TGTGCCTGGAGCACCGAGAACTTAGCGGGAAGGGGCTACAATGAGCAGTTCTTC
cdr3_aa: CAWSTENLAGRGYNEQFF
d_call: TRBD2
j_call: TRBJ2-1
v_call: TRBV30
clone_size: -

cdr3_nt: TGTGCCAGCAGTACCGACTGGAACTCTGGAAACACCATATATTTT
cdr3_aa: CASSTDWNSGNTIYF
d_call: -
j_call: TRBJ1-3
v_call: TRBV6-6
clone_size: -

cdr3_nt: TGTGCCAGCAGCCGCCCGGGGAGGGGGGTTCCCGGGGAGCTGTTTTTT
cdr3_aa: CASSRPGRGVPGELFF
d_call: -
j_call: TRBJ2-2
v_call: TRBV4-2
clone_size: -

cdr3_nt: TGTGCCAGCAGTCGGGGACAGGGGGAGGCAACTTTCTTT
cdr3_aa: CASSRGQGEATFF
d_call: TRBD1
j_call: TRBJ1-1
v_call: TRBV6-6
clone_size: -

cdr3_nt: TGTGCCAGCAGCCCCCACAACGAGCAGTACTTC
cdr3_aa: CASSPHNEQYF
d_call: -
j_call: TRBJ2-7
v_call: TRBV11-2
clone_size: -

cdr3_nt: TGCGCCAGCAGCCAACCCCGGATAGGGCCCAATGAGCAGTTCTTC
cdr3_aa: CASSQPRIGPNEQFF
d_call: -
j_call: TRBJ2-1
v_call: TRBV4-1
clone_size: once

cdr3_nt: TGTGCCAGCAGCTTGTGGCGGGAGAGCCAAGAGACCCAGTACTTC
cdr3_aa: CASSLWRESQETQYF
d_call: TRBD2
j_call: TRBJ2-5
v_call: TRBV7-2
clone_size: -

cdr3_nt: TGTGCCAGCAGTTGGGACAGAACCGGGGAGCTGTTTTTT
cdr3_aa: CASSWDRTGELFF
d_call: TRBD1
j_call: TRBJ2-2
v_call: TRBV6-5
clone_size: -

cdr3_nt: TGTGCCAGCAGTTTGTCCAGGGGCGCCCACGAGCAGTACTTC
cdr3_aa: CASSLSRGAHEQYF
d_call: -
j_call: TRBJ2-7
v_call: TRBV27
clone_size: -

cdr3_nt: TGTGCCAGCAGCTTAATGGGGGGCCGGGATGAGCAGTACTTC
cdr3_aa: CASSLMGGRDEQYF
d_call: -
j_call: TRBJ2-7
v_call: TRBV7-9
clone_size: -

cdr3_nt: TGTGCCAGTAGTCAATTGGGACTAGGGAAACAAGAGACCCAGTACTTC
cdr3_aa: CASSQLGLGKQETQYF
d_call: TRBD2
j_call: TRBJ2-5
v_call: TRBV19
clone_size: -

cdr3_nt: TGTGCCAGCAGTTTAGGGGGGGCTAGCTCCTACGAGCAGTACTTC
cdr3_aa: CASSLGGASSYEQYF
d_call: -
j_call: TRBJ2-7
v_call: TRBV28
clone_size: -

cdr3_nt: TGTGCCAGCAGCTCCCGAGGGACAGAAGCTTTCTTT
cdr3_aa: CASSSRGTEAFF
d_call: -
j_call: TRBJ1-1
v_call: TRBV11-3
clone_size: -

cdr3_nt: TGTGCCACCAGCAGAGATGGTTCGGACAGCTTCTACGAGCAGTACTTC
cdr3_aa: CATSRDGSDSFYEQYF
d_call: -
j_call: TRBJ2-7
v_call: TRBV15
clone_size: -

cdr3_nt: TGTGCCAGCAGCCCCCAGGCTGGGGGGAGTAAAACCGGGGAGCTGTTTTTT
cdr3_aa: CASSPQAGGSKTGELFF
d_call: -
j_call: TRBJ2-2
v_call: TRBV7-3
clone_size: -

cdr3_nt: TGTGCCAGCAGTTTATCCGGACGAGCCGCGTTCTTC
cdr3_aa: CASSLSGRAAFF
d_call: -
j_call: TRBJ2-1
v_call: TRBV28
clone_size: -

cdr3_nt: TGTGCTAGTGGTTTGTGGACGAGCTCCTACAATGAGCAGTTCTTC
cdr3_aa: CASGLWTSSYNEQFF
d_call: -
j_call: TRBJ2-1
v_call: TRBV12-5
clone_size: -

cdr3_nt: TGTGCCATCAGTGGTTCCTCTGGGGCCAACGTCCTGACTTTC
cdr3_aa: CAISGSSGANVLTF
d_call: -
j_call: TRBJ2-6
v_call: TRBV10-3
clone_size: -

cdr3_nt: TGCGCCAGCAGCCCGGACATAGGGAACACTGAAGCTTTCTTT
cdr3_aa: CASSPDIGNTEAFF
d_call: -
j_call: TRBJ1-1
v_call: TRBV5-1
clone_size: -

cdr3_nt: TGCGCCAGCAGCTTGGGGGCCGGGACTAGAGCCTACGAGCAGTACTTC
cdr3_aa: CASSLGAGTRAYEQYF
d_call: TRBD2
j_call: TRBJ2-7
v_call: TRBV5-1
clone_size: -

cdr3_nt: TGTGCCAGCAGCCAAGCGGGACTCACAGATACGCAGTATTTT
cdr3_aa: CASSQAGLTDTQYF
d_call: TRBD2
j_call: TRBJ2-3
v_call: TRBV7-3
clone_size: -

cdr3_nt: TGTGCCCCGCCGTTTCGGCCAACTAATGAAAAACTGTTTTTT
cdr3_aa: CAPPFRPTNEKLFF
d_call: -
j_call: TRBJ1-4
v_call: TRBV25-1
clone_size: -

cdr3_nt: TGCGCCAGCAGCTTGTATTCGGGGTCTGGAAACACCATATATTTT
cdr3_aa: CASSLYSGSGNTIYF
d_call: -
j_call: TRBJ1-3
v_call: TRBV5-1
clone_size: -

cdr3_nt: TGCGCCAGCAGCCTGGGACAGGGGGTCAATGAGCAGTTCTTC
cdr3_aa: CASSLGQGVNEQFF
d_call: TRBD1
j_call: TRBJ2-1
v_call: TRBV5-1
clone_size: -

cdr3_nt: TGCAGCGTTGCTGGACAGGCGGGGAACACTGAAGCTTTCTTT
cdr3_aa: CSVAGQAGNTEAFF
d_call: TRBD1
j_call: TRBJ1-1
v_call: TRBV29-1
clone_size: few

cdr3_nt: TGTGCCACCAGCAGAGGACAGGGAGACGGCTACACCTTC
cdr3_aa: CATSRGQGDGYTF
d_call: TRBD1
j_call: TRBJ1-2
v_call: TRBV15
clone_size: -

cdr3_nt: TGTGCCAGCAGCTTTGGGACAGGCTACGAGCAGTACTTC
cdr3_aa: CASSFGTGYEQYF
d_call: TRBD1
j_call: TRBJ2-7
v_call: TRBV7-9
clone_size: -

cdr3_nt: TGCAGCTCAACCCAGGGATACCACACAGATACGCAGTATTTT
cdr3_aa: CSSTQGYHTDTQYF
d_call: -
j_call: TRBJ2-3
v_call: TRBV29-1
clone_size: -

cdr3_nt: TGTGCCAGCAGCGTTTCAGGGACCACTGAAGCTTTCTTT
cdr3_aa: CASSVSGTTEAFF
d_call: -
j_call: TRBJ1-1
v_call: TRBV7-3
clone_size: -

cdr3_nt: TGTGCCAGCAGCCCAGGGGGCTCCTACGAGCAGTACTTC
cdr3_aa: CASSPGGSYEQYF
d_call: TRBD1
j_call: TRBJ2-7
v_call: TRBV7-2
clone_size: -

cdr3_nt: TGTGCCAGCAGTTACGGACAAGTCCGCGGGGCCGGGGAGCTGTTTTTT
cdr3_aa: CASSYGQVRGAGELFF
d_call: -
j_call: TRBJ2-2
v_call: TRBV6-5
clone_size: once

cdr3_nt: TGTGCCAGCAGAGCTCGGGAGAGCCGACGTAACACCATATATTTT
cdr3_aa: CASRARESRRNTIYF
d_call: -
j_call: TRBJ1-3
v_call: TRBV2
clone_size: -

cdr3_nt: TGCGCCAGCAGCCAAGAAGGGACCTTACTCACTGGGGCCAACGTCCTGACTTTC
cdr3_aa: CASSQEGTLLTGANVLTF
d_call: -
j_call: TRBJ2-6
v_call: TRBV4-1
clone_size: -

cdr3_nt: TGTGCCAGCAGTTATCGGCACTACGAGCAGTACTTC
cdr3_aa: CASSYRHYEQYF
d_call: -
j_call: TRBJ2-7
v_call: TRBV6-6
clone_size: -

cdr3_nt: TGTGCCAGCAGCCCCAGCTATGGCTACACCTTC
cdr3_aa: CASSPSYGYTF
d_call: -
j_call: TRBJ1-2
v_call: TRBV11-2
clone_size: few

cdr3_nt: TGCAGCGTCCACAGGGGGCGCGGAGATGAGCAGTTCTTC
cdr3_aa: CSVHRGRGDEQFF
d_call: TRBD1
j_call: TRBJ2-1
v_call: TRBV29-1
clone_size: -

cdr3_nt: TGTGCCAGCAGGGAGGGCAGCCGGGAGCAGTACTTC
cdr3_aa: CASREGSREQYF
d_call: -
j_call: TRBJ2-7
v_call: TRBV2
clone_size: few

cdr3_nt: TGCAGCGTTGAAAGTAACAGGAGGGGATCGGGCTACACCTTC
cdr3_aa: CSVESNRRGSGYTF
d_call: -
j_call: TRBJ1-2
v_call: TRBV29-1
clone_size: -

cdr3_nt: TGTGCCAGCAGCCTCCGGGACCATCCGGGGCAGTTCTTC
cdr3_aa: CASSLRDHPGQFF
d_call: -
j_call: TRBJ2-1
v_call: TRBV7-7
clone_size: -